This is a list of T cell receptor beta chains from one sample in a study of cytomegalovirus exposure and HLA in healthy donors. Using immunoSEQ multiplex PCR, the repertoire was profiled, and TCRdb retains in-frame clones only, with some absent. This table has around 120,000 clones, 80% appearing once. The specimen sequenced was PBMCs. These receptors all stem from a woman aged 40 to 50 in good health and CMV-seronegative. Both conserved end residues are part of each CDR3.

CDR3: CASSQEFSELSYEQYF
V: TRBV4-3
J: TRBJ2-7

CDR3: CASSTTGEGAFF
V: TRBV6-5
J: TRBJ1-1

CDR3: CATMGRPSYEQYF
V: TRBV5-4
J: TRBJ2-7

CDR3: CASSPDRGLTEAFF
V: TRBV6-5
J: TRBJ1-1

CDR3: CAISLDSQNTEAFF
V: TRBV10-3
J: TRBJ1-1

CDR3: CASNPTPDTQYF
V: TRBV6-1
J: TRBJ2-3

CDR3: CASSVSNSRPSYTF
V: TRBV9
J: TRBJ1-2

CDR3: CSSSRQGMELFF
V: TRBV7-9
J: TRBJ2-2

CDR3: CASSLAGSNGYTF
V: TRBV7-9
J: TRBJ1-2

CDR3: CASRPRDRGENTEAFF
V: TRBV7-9
J: TRBJ1-1

CDR3: CASSDGASGRPRGAKNIQYF
V: TRBV27
J: TRBJ2-4

CDR3: CASSWGLAGETQYF
V: TRBV7-3
J: TRBJ2-5

CDR3: CASRPDREGNSPLHF
V: TRBV4-2
J: TRBJ1-6

CDR3: CASSRGGAGQPQHF
V: TRBV2
J: TRBJ1-5

CDR3: CASSGQGWGSNQPQHF
V: TRBV2
J: TRBJ1-5

CDR3: CASSRMSGPGLNNEQFF
V: TRBV4-1
J: TRBJ2-1

CDR3: CASTLFGQSYEQYF
V: TRBV6-6
J: TRBJ2-7

CDR3: CASSGGGGLNTEAFF
V: TRBV5-1
J: TRBJ1-1

CDR3: CASSPRTGSYEQYF
V: TRBV4-3
J: TRBJ2-7

CDR3: CASSTPGGQHSPLHF
V: TRBV6-6
J: TRBJ1-6

CDR3: CAWTTSRQGTTGQPQHF
V: TRBV30
J: TRBJ1-5

CDR3: CATLHSGNSYNEQFF
V: TRBV5-4
J: TRBJ2-1

CDR3: CASSLDRANGYTF
V: TRBV5-1
J: TRBJ1-2

CDR3: CASSQVSGPDTQYF
V: TRBV4-1
J: TRBJ2-3

CDR3: CASSMDRANTEAFF
V: TRBV7-2
J: TRBJ1-1

CDR3: CASSPGTSGTGELFF
V: TRBV27
J: TRBJ2-2

CDR3: CASSEGPEQYF
V: TRBV6-1
J: TRBJ2-7

CDR3: CASSPGTPYSNQPQHF
V: TRBV19
J: TRBJ1-5

CDR3: CASSPAEARTEAFF
V: TRBV18
J: TRBJ1-1

CDR3: CASSMSGSGYEQYF
V: TRBV19
J: TRBJ2-7

CDR3: CASSLDPSTGGYTF
V: TRBV7-9
J: TRBJ1-2

CDR3: CASSQGWGGEGPGYTF
V: TRBV4-2
J: TRBJ1-2

CDR3: CASSSGLGKDTQYF
V: TRBV7-3
J: TRBJ2-3

CDR3: CSAPGQGLQYF
V: TRBV20-1
J: TRBJ2-4

CDR3: CASSFQGTPYEQYF
V: TRBV5-1
J: TRBJ2-7

CDR3: CASSVDEEYGYTF
V: TRBV9
J: TRBJ1-2

CDR3: CASSLRRGGRVNTEAFF
V: TRBV5-6
J: TRBJ1-1